This T cell receptor beta chain appears in the sequencing data of a study of shared clonotypes between healthy human individuals. Study-wide points: A generally larger estimated richness was seen in naive subsets than in memory subsets. Sequencing depth was expected to affect clonotype sharing among donors.

As concerns this clone: Its cognate antigen is unknown.

At deep level, the assay was performed. Researchers divided each subset's genomic DNA evenly across several immunoSEQ plates. The method was immunoSEQ multiplex PCR; TCRdb's version includes in-frame clones alone and lacks a portion of them. Seen here are roughly 2.5 million clones, more than 80% observed once, and the top ten hold around 0.14%. Trimming left V 4 bases short and J 6 bases short, with 10 bases between. The CDR3 contains 12 residues. Per the germline V gene, CDR1 is MDHEN and CDR2 is SYDVKM. Specimen: naive CD4+ T cells sorted from blood. Subset: CD45RA+ positively selected. The sequence was obtained from a man younger than 30 in good health. This chain connects TRBV28 to TRBJ2-7, with D perhaps matching TRBD2 (5 bases). The CDR3 DNA is TGTGCCAGCAGTTCCGGGGATAGCGAGCAGTACTTC. This encodes CASSSGDSEQYF.